This T cell receptor (beta chain) was captured in a study of cytomegalovirus exposure and HLA in healthy donors. Though nominally healthy at sampling, donors likely had unrecorded immune exposures. The PCR had 60 Vbeta and 13 Jbeta primers. TCRdb's copy holds only in-frame clones and misses some; the assay was immunoSEQ multiplex PCR. The specimen's table records just under 65,000 clones. Findings and limits, study-wide: Later on, an analysis found that several of the most significant clusters appeared to be linked to common viral pathogens, which included parvovirus B19. A few V segments could not be told apart, such as TRBV6-2 and TRBV6-3, and were left out. Sequencing depth roughly uniform across donors was assumed in presence/absence analyses.

The CDR3 is made up of 15 amino acids. J lost 2 bases, V lost 4 bases, and 7 bases had no gene match. Germline V lookup: CDR1 SGHRS, CDR2 YFSETQ. To note about this clone: Its target is not known.

This receptor was identified in a boy between 10 and 17 years old in good health and CMV-seronegative. The specimen was PBMCs. The V call is TRBV5-1, the J call TRBJ1-2; TRBD1 matches 8 bases. CDR3 in DNA: TGCGCCAGCAGCCCCGGGACAGGCTCGAACTATGGCTACACCTTC. Translating it yields CASSPGTGSNYGYTF.